This TCR beta chain came from a study of cytomegalovirus exposure and HLA in healthy donors. Findings and limits, study-wide: A cluster of highly shared sequence variants was likely a sequencing artifact. CMV serostatus was the only immune exposure information that was available.

PCR amplification relied on 60 Vbeta primers (plus 13 Jbeta primers). The data were produced by immunoSEQ multiplex PCR, yet TCRdb's version contains in-frame clones alone and is incomplete. The data show more than 85,000 clones, with less than 70% seen just once and about 1.3% held by the top ten. Germline V lookup: CDR1 MNHEY, CDR2 SVGAGI. The CDR3 consists of 16 residues. With 0 bases removed from V and 4 bases from J, the gap between germline ends came to 15 bases. A few counts support this clone. The target antigen is unknown. The clonotype originates from a female donor in good health and CMV-seronegative. The chain links TRBV6-5 to TRBJ1-2, with D perhaps matching TRBD1 (6 bases). Sequences were obtained from PBMCs. The CDR3 DNA sequence: TGTGCCAGCAGTTACTCGATGGTCGGGGGGCCCTATGGCTACACCTTC. Translating it yields CASSYSMVGGPYGYTF.